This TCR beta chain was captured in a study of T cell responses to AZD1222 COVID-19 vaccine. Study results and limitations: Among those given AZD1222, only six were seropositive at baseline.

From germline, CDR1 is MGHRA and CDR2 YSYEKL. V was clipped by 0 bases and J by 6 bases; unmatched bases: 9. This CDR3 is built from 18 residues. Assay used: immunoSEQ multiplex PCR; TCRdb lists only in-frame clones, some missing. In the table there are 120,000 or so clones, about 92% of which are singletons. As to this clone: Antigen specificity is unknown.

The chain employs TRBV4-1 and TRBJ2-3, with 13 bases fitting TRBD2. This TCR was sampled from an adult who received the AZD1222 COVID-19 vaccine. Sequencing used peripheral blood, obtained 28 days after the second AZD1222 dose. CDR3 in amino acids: CASSQEYPGLAGEDTQYF. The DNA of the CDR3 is TGCGCCAGCAGCCAAGAGTACCCTGGACTAGCGGGGGAGGATACGCAGTATTTT.